The 15 T cell receptor beta chains presented below share a single source sample, sequenced in a study of blood T cell repertoires in COVID-19. Data came from immunoSEQ multiplex PCR; TCRdb stores just in-frame clones and leaves some out. The data show roughly 72,000 clones, 75% to 85% seen once. What was sequenced was peripheral blood. The receptor set was obtained from a man between 65 and 85 years old who had recovered from COVID-19.

The gene calls are TRBV28 and TRBJ1-4, with 9 bases lining up with TRBD1. The CDR3 covers 15 residues. The germline V gene has CDR1 MDHEN and CDR2 SYDVKM. J lost 6 bases, V lost 4 bases, and 6 bases had no gene match. CDR3 nucleotide sequence: TGTGCCAGCAGTTCCCGACAGGGGGGGGATGAAAAACTGTTTTTT. Protein product: CASSSRQGGDEKLFF.

The V call is TRBV19, the J call TRBJ2-7, with D maybe TRBD1 (5 bases). This CDR3 comprises 14 residues. The germline V gene encodes CDR1 LNHDA and CDR2 SQIVND (reference sequence). V lost 3 bases and J lost 2, with 11 bases in between. The CDR3 here is CASSIQEGAYEQYF. The CDR3 DNA follows: TGTGCCAGTAGTATTCAGGAAGGGGCCTACGAGCAGTACTTC. The full variable domain, completed using reference TRBV19 and TRBJ2-7, is DGGITQSPKYLFRKEGQNVTLSCEQNLNHDAMYWYRQDPGQGLRLIYYSQIVNDFQKGDIAEGYSVSREKKESFPLTVTSAQKNPTAFYLCASSIQEGAYEQYFGPGTRLTVT.

The rearrangement joins TRBV7-3 to TRBJ2-1; D might be TRBD1 (6 bases). This CDR3 spans 14 amino acids. CDR1 and CDR2 from the germline V gene are SGHTA and FQGTGA. V was shortened by 4 bases and J by 4 bases, with 11 bases between the two germline ends. The CDR3 is CASSSSDRYNEQFF. CDR3 bases: TGTGCCAGCAGCTCCTCGGACAGATACAATGAGCAGTTCTTC.

This chain uses TRBV19 with TRBJ2-3; 7 bases fit TRBD2. V lost 7 bases, J lost 5 bases, and 15 bases stayed unmatched. This CDR3 spans 16 amino acids. CDR1 LNHDA and CDR2 SQIVND come from the germline V gene (reference sequence). The CDR3 spells CASTERGGSREDTQYF. DNA of the CDR3: TGTGCCAGTACTGAGAGGGGAGGGAGCCGAGAAGATACGCAGTATTTT.

The chain is built from TRBV7-2 and TRBJ2-2; maybe TRBD1 (6 bases). Looked up from germline, CDR1 is SGHTA and CDR2 is FQGNSA. This CDR3 has 13 amino acids. The germline V and J ends were trimmed by 5 bases and 4 bases, with 8 bases remaining between them. The CDR3 protein is CASSPQGTGELFF. As DNA, the CDR3 is TGTGCCAGCAGCCCACAGGGCACCGGGGAGCTGTTTTTT.

The chain links TRBV28 to TRBJ2-2; D possibly corresponds to TRBD1 (5 bases). CDR1 and CDR2 from the germline V gene are MDHEN and SYDVKM. Trimming left V 5 bases short and J 2 bases short, with 9 bases between. The CDR3 sequence is 14 residues long. CDR3 protein: CASSLQGNTGELFF. The CDR3 DNA reads TGTGCCAGCAGTCTCCAGGGCAACACCGGGGAGCTGTTTTTT.

This clone was observed a handful of times. The J gene is TRBJ2-2, the V gene TRBV14; 9 nucleotides agree with TRBD2. Germline V gene lookup returns CDR1 SGHDN and CDR2 FVKESK. V shed 3 bases, J shed 1 base, and the junction held 12 bases outside the gene matches. The CDR3 extends over 19 amino acids. This CDR3 reads CASSHPGLASRENTGELFF. DNA of the CDR3: TGTGCCAGCAGCCACCCGGGACTAGCCTCTCGAGAGAACACCGGGGAGCTGTTTTTT.

This chain connects TRBV6-5 to TRBJ1-1; a possible D gene is TRBD1 (6 bases). The CDR3 covers 14 residues. The germline gives CDR1 MNHEY, CDR2 SVGAGI. V shed 6 bases and J shed 4 bases, with 15 bases lying between them. In DNA form, the CDR3 reads TGTGCCAGCAGGAAAACAGGGAGGGGCACTGAAGCTTTCTTT. It codes for CASRKTGRGTEAFF.

The rearrangement joins TRBV30 to TRBJ2-3; 8 bases align to TRBD1. The trim removed 2 bases at V and 4 bases at J, leaving 2 bases unmatched. Germline assignment: CDR1 GTSNPN and CDR2 SVGIG (reference sequence). The CDR3 has 13 amino acids. The CDR3 region is CAWSPGGSDTQYF. In nucleotides, the CDR3 is TGTGCCTGGAGTCCAGGGGGCTCAGATACGCAGTATTTT.

The J gene is TRBJ1-3, the V gene TRBV10-1; the match to TRBD1 covers 8 bases. Trimming took 3 bases from V and 0 from J; bases not matched to a gene: 1. Germline V gives CDR1 WNHNN, CDR2 SYGVQD (reference sequence). This CDR3 region has 15 residues. CDR3 nucleotide sequence: TGCGCCAGCAGTGATACAGGGGGCTCTGGAAACACCATATATTTT. Protein product: CASSDTGGSGNTIYF.

The CDR3 region is CASSSLGQLNTEAFF. DNA of the CDR3: TGTGCCAGCAGTTCCTTGGGACAGCTAAACACTGAAGCTTTCTTT. The rearrangement links TRBV6-2 or TRBV6-3 to TRBJ1-1; the match to TRBD1 covers 7 bases. CDR1 MNHEY and CDR2 SVGEGT come from the germline V gene. This CDR3 comprises 15 residues. V lost 4 bases and J lost 2; bases outside the gene matches: 7.

The V and J genes are TRBV16 and TRBJ2-7; TRBD1 might be the D (5 bases). The V and J ends lost 2 bases and 3 bases respectively, with 11 bases between them. CDR3 size: 14 residues. The germline gives CDR1 KGHSY, CDR2 FQNENV. CDR3 bases: TGTGCCAGCAGCCAAACACAAGGGGTCTACGAGCAGTACTTC. Translating it yields CASSQTQGVYEQYF.

The J gene is TRBJ2-3, the V gene TRBV6-5; TRBD1 aligns across 10 bases. With V trimmed by 6 bases and J by 6 bases, 9 bases remained unmatched. There are 15 residues in the CDR3. CDR1 and CDR2 from the germline V gene are MNHEY and SVGAGI. The CDR3, as DNA: TGTGCCAGCAGGCTGGACAGGGGGTCAGGGGATACGCAGTATTTT. It translates to CASRLDRGSGDTQYF.

V is TRBV5-1 and J is TRBJ2-2; tentatively, D is TRBD1 (6 bases). Germline V gene sequence: CDR1 SGHRS, CDR2 YFSETQ. This CDR3 is built from 18 residues. V was shortened by 4 bases and J by 0 bases, with 19 bases between the two germline ends. CDR3 sequence reads: CASSIRPRDIANTGELFF. CDR3 DNA sequence: TGCGCCAGCAGCATCCGCCCTCGGGACATTGCGAACACCGGGGAGCTGTTTTTT.

This clone was seen just once. The chain uses TRBV3-1 (or the pseudogene TRBV3-2) and TRBJ1-2; 7 bases line up with TRBD1. Germline trimming cut 1 base from V and 4 bases from J; bases unmatched to any gene: 12. Germline loops: CDR1 LGHDT, CDR2 YNNKEL (reference sequence). This CDR3 is built from 17 residues. The CDR3 sequence is CASSQASVGQAGYGYTF. The CDR3, as DNA: TGTGCCAGCAGCCAAGCGTCCGTAGGACAGGCAGGCTATGGCTACACCTTC.